A single sample is the source of the 10 T cell receptor beta chains below, sequenced in a study of cytomegalovirus exposure and HLA in healthy donors. The study ran its PCR with 60 Vbeta and 13 Jbeta primers. Data came from immunoSEQ multiplex PCR; TCRdb stores just in-frame clones and leaves some out. The sample yields roughly 290,000 clones, about 90% seen once. Input material: PBMCs. These receptors were taken from a woman between 18 and 29 years old in good health and CMV-seronegative.

The chain is built from TRBV5-6 and TRBJ1-2, with D unresolved. This CDR3 is built from 13 residues. The germline CDR1 and CDR2 sequences are SGHDT and YYEEEE. With 1 base removed from V and 7 bases from J, the gap between germline ends came to 11 bases. The CDR3 protein is CASSLRVGSGYTF. As DNA, the CDR3 is TGTGCCAGCAGCTTGCGGGTAGGGAGTGGCTACACCTTC.

This chain joins TRBV9 and TRBJ1-2; D is possibly TRBD1 (6 bases). Trimming cost V 4 bases and J 4 bases, with 20 bases left between them. This CDR3 has 16 residues. The germline CDR1 and CDR2 sequences are SGDLS and YYNGEE. CDR3 amino acids: CASSTQDSPEPYGYTF. DNA for the CDR3: TGTGCCAGCAGCACCCAGGACAGTCCTGAACCCTATGGCTACACCTTC.

This clone was counted once. The chain couples TRBV6-4 to TRBJ2-5; possible D gene TRBD1, 6 bases. V gave up 7 bases and J gave up 1 base, with 22 bases separating them. Looked up from germline, CDR1 is MRHNA and CDR2 is SNTAGT. CDR3 length: 17 residues. The DNA of the CDR3 is TGTGCCAGCACTGGCGTACCGGGACAAGGACCCCAAGAGACCCAGTACTTC. Protein: CASTGVPGQGPQETQYF.

This sequence joins TRBV7-2 and TRBJ1-2, with 7 bases that match TRBD1. The CDR3 has 15 amino acids. V shed 3 bases, J shed 4 bases, and the junction held 8 bases outside the gene matches. In germline, CDR1 is SGHTA, CDR2 FQGNSA. The CDR3 DNA is TGTGCCAGCAGCTTGGGGTACAGGGGAGGCTATGGCTACACCTTC. Its protein is CASSLGYRGGYGYTF.

The chain combines TRBV19 with TRBJ1-2; 9 bases fit TRBD1. Unmatched junction bases numbered 3, after V lost 2 bases and J lost 2 bases. The CDR3 has 15 residues. CDR1 and CDR2 (germline): LNHDA, SQIVND (reference sequence). For the CDR3, the DNA is TGTGCCAGTAGTATACCAGGGACAGGGAACTATGGCTACACCTTC. This codes for CASSIPGTGNYGYTF.

The chain recombines TRBV5-1 with TRBJ2-7, with D perhaps TRBD1 (6 bases). CDR3 length equals 15 residues. Trimming pared 3 bases from V and 7 bases from J, leaving 20 bases between. Germline CDR1 SGHRS, CDR2 YFSETQ. This chain's CDR3 is CASSSRDIPGREQYF. The CDR3 coding sequence is TGCGCCAGCAGCTCCCGGGACATTCCCGGGCGGGAGCAGTACTTC.

The CDR3 DNA reads as TGCGCCAGCAGCCTAAGGGGGCGGGGGGGTGCGTCCTATAATTCACCCCTCCACTTT. It codes for CASSLRGRGGASYNSPLHF. The rearrangement uses TRBV4-1 and TRBJ1-6; 7 bases fit TRBD1. Germline-derived CDR1 and CDR2 are MGHRA and YSYEKL. Trimming took 4 bases from V and 1 from J; bases not matched to a gene: 13. This CDR3 is 19 amino acids long.

The chain links TRBV5-6 to TRBJ2-7, with D possibly matching TRBD2 (6 bases). The CDR3 consists of 18 residues. V was shortened by 4 bases and J by 2 bases, with 25 bases between the two germline ends. Germline V gives CDR1 SGHDT, CDR2 YYEEEE. CDR3 DNA sequence: TGTGCCAGCAGCCACCAGGGACTGGGCTCGGGGCCAACCTACGAGCAGTACTTC. It specifies CASSHQGLGSGPTYEQYF.

The gene calls are TRBV2 and TRBJ1-1; no clear D. From germline, CDR1 is SNHLY and CDR2 FYNNEI. Trimming pared 2 bases from V and 4 bases from J, leaving 11 bases between. This CDR3 is 14 amino acids long. Here the CDR3 reads CASSESGGFTEAFF. The DNA of the CDR3 is TGTGCCAGCAGTGAATCGGGAGGCTTCACTGAAGCTTTCTTT.

V gene TRBV10-3 combines with J gene TRBJ1-2; D is possibly TRBD1 (5 bases). The V gene's germline CDR1 is ENHRY and CDR2 SYGVKD. V gave up 3 bases and J gave up 0 bases, with 8 bases separating them. This CDR3 is 14 amino acids long. In DNA, the CDR3 is TGTGCCATCAGTGAACAGGTGACTAACTATGGCTACACCTTC. It is translated as CAISEQVTNYGYTF.